The 6 T cell receptor beta chains presented below share a single source sample, sequenced in a study of tumor and adjacent non-tumor tissue in lung cancer. The library came from three nested PCR rounds adapted from ARM-PCR protocols. TCRdb re-derived calls from the multiplex PCR reads in MiXCR, one entry per CDR3 protein. The sample has around 70,000 distinct CDR3 sequences, about three quarters seen once; the top ten hold under 30%. RNA was extracted from bulk tissue without any cell sorting. The sequenced sample consisted of lung tumor tissue. The receptors shown here come from a man aged 55 to 70 with non-small cell lung cancer.

Comment on this clonotype: At one of its ends the junction is not consistent with the germline gene, which may arise from a read error. The chain recombines TRBV6-5 with TRBJ2-6; TRBD1 or TRBD2 may be the D gene (5 bases each). This CDR3 has 16 amino acids. CDR1 MNHEY and CDR2 SVGAGI come from the germline V gene. The DNA of the CDR3 is TGTACCAGCGTCCTGGGGGTTGGCTCTGGGGCCAACGTCCTGACTTTC. As protein: CTSVLGVGSGANVLTF.

As to this clonotype: Possible read error: a much larger clone is one base away. The gene calls are TRBV5-1 and TRBJ2-7; D is unclear. The CDR3 contains 15 residues. Between the trimmed V and J ends, which lost 2 bases and 2 bases, there was a span of 14 bases. Germline V gives CDR1 SGHRS, CDR2 YFSETQ. The CDR3 DNA follows: TGCGCCAGCAGCTTAACGGGCCGGAGCACCTACGAGCAGTACTTC. This codes for CASSLTGRSTYEQYF.

To note about this clonotype: A read error may explain this, as a much larger clone is one base away. CDR3 sequence (DNA): TGCAGTATCCTAAGTCTTCATGGCTACACCTTC. Translation gives CSILSLHGYTF. The J gene is TRBJ1-2, the V gene TRBV20-1; unclear D gene. CDR3 size: 11 residues. Between the trimmed V and J ends, which lost 8 bases and 6 bases, there was a span of 13 bases. Per germline, CDR1 DFQATT and CDR2 SNEGSKA (reference sequence).

With regard to this clonotype: At one boundary the junction diverges from the germline segment, which might be a read error. This rearrangement joins TRBV20-1 to TRBJ2-7; D is possibly TRBD2 (6 bases). Germline V CDR1 and CDR2: DFQATT, SNEGSKA (reference sequence). The CDR3 length is 13 residues. The CDR3 sequence: CSGLAENSHEQYF. In DNA form, the CDR3 reads TGCAGTGGCTTAGCGGAGAATTCGCACGAGCAGTATTTC.

The CDR3: CASSLSGTGAEQYF. The CDR3 nucleotides read TGTGCCAGCAGCTTAAGCGGGACAGGGGCGGAGCAGTACTTC. The V and J genes are TRBV7-6 and TRBJ2-7; 10 bases align to TRBD1. Germline V CDR1 and CDR2: SGHVS, FNYEAQ. The CDR3 has 14 amino acids. Germline trimming cut 2 bases from V and 7 bases from J; bases unmatched to any gene: 5.

As to this clonotype: The conserved closing phenylalanine or tryptophan is absent in this CDR3, likely reflecting a read error. The chain carries TRBV6-5 and TRBJ2-6; the D gene is possibly TRBD1 (5 bases). The germline CDR1 and CDR2 sequences are MNHEY and SVGAGI. The CDR3 runs 16 residues. CDR3 nucleotide sequence: TGTGCCAGCAGTTACTCCCTAGGCTCTGGGGCCAAGGTCCTGACTTTA. Its translation: CASSYSLGSGAKVLTL.